This T cell receptor (beta chain) was recovered during a study of T cells in Graves' hyperthyroidism and ophthalmopathy. Trimming took 1 base from V and 2 from J, leaving 8 bases between them. The germline V gene encodes CDR1 SGHRS and CDR2 YFSETQ. The CDR3 runs to 14 residues. The TCR beta CDR3 regions underwent amplification using RNA transcripts as the source. HTBI primers were used for first-round RT-PCR of the TCR CDR3. TCRdb ran MiXCR on the multiplex PCR reads and lists one entry per CDR3 protein. In the table there are roughly 700,000 distinct CDR3 sequences, approximately 15% of which are singletons. Stable Graves' hyperthyroidism meant no ophthalmopathy progression within 18 months. These patients, aged 18 to 65, had recently diagnosed hyperthyroidism lasting under 2 months. Based on clinical symptoms, serum thyroxine and TRAb, thyroid ultrasound and orbital computed tomography, diagnoses were reached.

The origin of this receptor is a man between 45 and 60 years old with Graves' hyperthyroidism. V gene TRBV5-1 combines with J gene TRBJ2-3; D remains ambiguous. Sequencing was performed on blood. Here the CDR3 reads CASSLKGYTDTQYF. CDR3 coding DNA: TGCGCCAGCAGCTTGAAGGGTTACACAGATACGCAGTATTTT.